This T cell receptor (beta chain) was sequenced during a study of early T cells in non-severe SARS-CoV-2 infection (dated by TCRdb to the early 2020s). For context, the study as a whole: Because TCR sequencing relied on bulk RNA taken from unsorted whole blood, pairing of alpha and beta chains was not possible. Study-level results and caveats: VDJdb matching was skewed toward anti-spike CD8 responses, so virus-specific expansions were likely underestimated and private and CD4 specificities were missed.

A case-control design nested within a healthcare worker cohort in London, UK, was used, with weekly nasopharyngeal swab PCR tests and blood sampling performed. Healthcare workers were enrolled in the week of the UK lockdown, from 23 to 31 March 2020, and were followed every week for up to about 16 weeks. This clonotype was seen only a few times. Which antigen it targets is not known. No much larger clone is present one base from it, and per-base qualities are unavailable. Looking up the germline V gene (reference sequence) yields CDR1 DFQATT and CDR2 SNEGSKA. The germline ends are 18 bases apart after V is trimmed by 3 bases and J by 6 bases. From the cysteine through the phenylalanine, the CDR3 covers 15 amino acids. The CDR3 DNA has 45 bases and is translated from base 1. Libraries came from 5' RACE. The listed sequencing device is NextSeq 500. The TCR library protocol attached unique molecular identifiers to individual cDNA molecules to correct for sequencing error and PCR bias. Sequencing covered both TCR alpha and beta chains, and within each sample the abundances of alpha and beta sequences were tightly co-correlated. The study's processing was this. Decombinator V4 was used to annotate the V gene, J gene and CDR3 of the TCR sequences. Expanded TCRs were defined as changing significantly between any two time points under a Poisson model with p below 0.0001. TCR abundances were normalised to the total number of TCRs sequenced in each sample and reported as counts per million. TRAV1-2 paired with TRAJ12, TRAJ20 or TRAJ33 defined MAIT TCRs, while TRAV10 paired with TRAJ18 defined iNKT TCRs. VDJdb, accessed 1 November 2021, was searched for CMV, EBV and SARS-CoV-2 annotated TCRs, with TCRs annotated for multiple antigens excluded. Starting from the raw public reads, TCRdb applied fastp trimming at Q25, assembled clones with MiXCR and retained in-frame beta chains. CDR3 protein duplicates are merged, each entry listing the most common genes and DNA. Clone size and V and J calls follow TCRdb, not the original study. The sample profile shows about 33,000 distinct CDR3 sequences; roughly 5.6% of them were found once. The ten most abundant clones make up just under 30% of the sample.

The chain is assembled from TRBV20-1 and TRBJ2-1; possibly the D gene is TRBD2, per 5 matching bases. Material: whole blood. This clonotype was obtained from an adult who was a healthcare worker with PCR-confirmed SARS-CoV-2 infection or an uninfected control (not recorded which). The DNA sequence reads TGCAGTGCTAGCCGGGGAGTCAATATCGGCAATGAGCAGTTCTTC. This codes for CSASRGVNIGNEQFF.